Listed below are T cell receptor beta chains from one sample, sequenced in a study of blood T cell repertoires in COVID-19. Measured with immunoSEQ multiplex PCR; TCRdb has only the in-frame clones, and not every one. The table lists approximately 84,000 clones, approximately 86% of them singletons. Specimen: peripheral blood. These receptors were collected from a woman of 80 years or more with acute or convalescent COVID-19. CDR3s leave out the opening cysteine and the closing phenylalanine or tryptophan.

V gene,CDR3 protein
TRBV5-1,ASRGSGSNTGELF
TRBV4-2,ASSQDYDRDSPLH
TRBV27,ASSLGQGEQY
TRBV18,ASSPAGISGNTIY
TRBV5-1,ASSSGTTPDTQY
TRBV19,ASSTQGQETQY
TRBV5-1,ASSFGTSGEETQY
TRBV5-5,ASSLHGWEGSDTQY
TRBV5-1,ASSLVGDYGYT
TRBV7-9,ASSLQGEVEQF
TRBV7-3,ASSTTPGQPQH
TRBV15,ATAGDSGLNYNEQF
TRBV7-2,ASSHGKVGETQY
TRBV11-3,ASSLGGGGPDTQY
TRBV13,ASSSFAGTSGTGNEQF
TRBV5-5,ASSLDGGSEKLF
TRBV5-1,ASSSSTTNEKLF
TRBV21-1,ASTQNPRPCQGVGGELF
TRBV29-1,SPEVANYGYT
TRBV27,ASRGTGRGDYEQY
TRBV28,ASSGGSGGEETQY
TRBV15,ATREGRDYEQY
TRBV5-1,ASTDPGGTDTQY
TRBV5-1,ASSLDGTVSYNEQF